The entry below gives a single TCR beta chain sequence along with its context. The target of this receptor is not known. No much larger clone exists at a distance of one base, and base qualities are not known. Preparation of the library involved RT-PCR. The instrument given in TCRdb is Illumina HiSeq 2500. Using fastp at Q25 and MiXCR, TCRdb reprocessed the public reads and kept productive beta chains. Rows with a matching CDR3 protein are joined into one entry that keeps the most common DNA and genes. This sample lists hundreds of thousands of distinct CDR3 sequences; less than 30% were detected once. The ten largest clonotypes hold approximately 2% of the sample. Cut back by 7 bases and 0 bases, the V and J ends lie 13 bases apart. Taken from cysteine to phenylalanine, the CDR3 has 15 residues. The kept DNA is CDR3 alone, 45 bases in frame from the first base. This entry comes from a study of response to subunit inactivated influenza vaccine (dated by TCRdb to 2016 to 2019). Notes on the research overall: Deep quantitative profiling of the T cell receptor repertoire was used in the study to follow responses to a trivalent subunit inactivated influenza vaccine.

Study-wide conclusions, independent of this receptor: The authors suggested that each seasonal influenza vaccination may recruit only a limited number of new T cells.

Here the sequenced sample was CD4+ T cells sorted from PBMCs, taken 5 days after vaccination. The sequence joins TRBV12-3 or TRBV12-4 to TRBJ2-1; no D segment can be confidently identified. The source is a man between 50 and 59 years old who received an inactivated influenza vaccine. Donor details come from another sample of the same person, matched by shared clones. The CDR3 region: CASTQRSSSYNEQFF. The nucleotides read TGTGCCAGCACCCAGAGGAGTAGCTCCTACAATGAGCAGTTCTTC.